This T cell receptor beta chain came from a study of T cells in Graves' hyperthyroidism and ophthalmopathy. The V end was cut by 4 bases, the J end by 2 bases, with 14 bases between. Per the germline V gene, CDR1 is KGHSH and CDR2 is LQKENI. This CDR3 has 15 residues. Investigators excluded patients with uncontrolled infection, other autoimmune disease, pregnancy or lactation. Amplified TCR beta CDR3 regions derived from RNA transcripts. The HTBI set primed first-round TCR CDR3 RT-PCR. In TCRdb, the multiplex PCR reads were re-called with MiXCR into one record per CDR3 protein. The repertoire consists of around 200,000 distinct CDR3 sequences, with 18% occurring once and the leading ten covering roughly two fifths.

The gene calls are TRBV18 and TRBJ1-1; D uncertain. What was sequenced was blood. This receptor was obtained from a middle-aged man with Graves' hyperthyroidism. Written as DNA, the CDR3 is TGTGCCAGCTCACAACGGAGGGTGGAAAACACTGAAGCTTTCTTT. Protein sequence: CASSQRRVENTEAFF.